A selection of T cell receptor beta chains follows, all from one sample in a study of response to subunit inactivated influenza vaccine. TCRdb called the RT-PCR reads again in MiXCR, with one record for every CDR3 protein. The repertoire holds roughly 500,000 distinct CDR3 sequences, with under 30% as singletons. These records were also assigned to another study, of T cells expressing NK-cell markers.

The sample was CD4+ T cells sorted from PBMCs, taken 11 to 12 days after vaccination. These receptors originate from a man aged 50-60 years who received an inactivated influenza vaccine. Each CDR3 is given with its conserved first and last residue. The order of the fields is CDR3 protein, CDR3 DNA, V gene, D gene, J gene, clone size. A D gene is named only where the DNA matches it firmly. A row's size may be missing; if present it is once, few, many or a size class.

cdr3_aa: CASTRGPNEQYF
cdr3_nt: TGTGCCAGCACGCGAGGGCCCAACGAGCAGTACTTC
v_call: TRBV12-3/TRBV12-4
d_call: .
j_call: TRBJ2-7
clone_size: .

cdr3_aa: CASSYIQGQADTQYF
cdr3_nt: TGTGCCAGCAGTTACATCCAGGGGCAGGCAGATACGCAGTATTTT
v_call: TRBV6-5
d_call: .
j_call: TRBJ2-3
clone_size: .

cdr3_aa: CASSRRTGRINEQFF
cdr3_nt: TGTGCCAGCTCACGAAGGACAGGGAGGATCAATGAGCAGTTCTTC
v_call: TRBV18
d_call: TRBD1
j_call: TRBJ2-1
clone_size: few

cdr3_aa: CASSPGTGLKAFF
cdr3_nt: TGTGCCAGCTCACCCGGGACAGGGTTAAAAGCTTTCTTT
v_call: TRBV18
d_call: TRBD1
j_call: TRBJ1-1
clone_size: once

cdr3_aa: CASSRSMGGLEDYEQYF
cdr3_nt: TGTGCCAGCAGTCGTTCTATGGGGGGGCTCGAAGACTACGAGCAGTACTTC
v_call: TRBV12-3/TRBV12-4
d_call: .
j_call: TRBJ2-7
clone_size: few

cdr3_aa: CATSTEMLDYGYTF
cdr3_nt: TGTGCCACCTCCACAGAGATGCTCGACTATGGCTACACCTTC
v_call: TRBV24-1
d_call: .
j_call: TRBJ1-2
clone_size: few

cdr3_aa: CASSLSKGGGETQYF
cdr3_nt: TGCGCCAGCAGCCTCTCGAAGGGAGGAGGGGAGACCCAGTACTTC
v_call: TRBV4-1
d_call: .
j_call: TRBJ2-5
clone_size: .

cdr3_aa: CASSLATGTSPRRSYNEQFF
cdr3_nt: TGCGCCAGCAGCTTGGCTACCGGGACTTCCCCAAGACGCTCCTACAATGAGCAGTTCTTC
v_call: TRBV5-1
d_call: .
j_call: TRBJ2-1
clone_size: few

cdr3_aa: CASSQDARKGYGYTF
cdr3_nt: TGCGCCAGCAGCCAAGATGCCCGAAAAGGTTATGGCTACACCTTC
v_call: TRBV4-3
d_call: .
j_call: TRBJ1-2
clone_size: few

cdr3_aa: CASSLGQGARIAQYF
cdr3_nt: TGTGCCAGCAGCTTAGGACAGGGGGCTAGGATCGCGCAGTACTTC
v_call: TRBV7-2
d_call: TRBD1
j_call: TRBJ2-7
clone_size: .

cdr3_aa: CASSLIGSGSTLYEQYF
cdr3_nt: TGTGCCAGCAGCTTAATTGGTAGCGGGAGCACGCTCTACGAGCAGTACTTC
v_call: TRBV11-2
d_call: TRBD2
j_call: TRBJ2-7
clone_size: .

cdr3_aa: CATSGTGAKNTEAFF
cdr3_nt: TGTGCCACCTCCGGGACAGGGGCCAAGAACACTGAAGCTTTCTTT
v_call: TRBV10-3
d_call: TRBD1
j_call: TRBJ1-1
clone_size: .

cdr3_aa: CSASRSTTSPGTDTQYF
cdr3_nt: TGCAGTGCCTCCAGATCCACGACTAGCCCGGGCACAGATACGCAGTATTTT
v_call: TRBV20-1
d_call: TRBD2
j_call: TRBJ2-3
clone_size: .

cdr3_aa: CASSVVKGLNPNQPQHF
cdr3_nt: TGTGCCAGCAGCGTAGTAAAGGGGCTAAACCCCAATCAGCCCCAGCATTTT
v_call: TRBV9
d_call: .
j_call: TRBJ1-5
clone_size: .

cdr3_aa: CASSPTGWSGYTF
cdr3_nt: TGTGCCAGCAGCCCAACAGGGTGGAGTGGCTACACCTTC
v_call: TRBV12-3/TRBV12-4
d_call: .
j_call: TRBJ1-2
clone_size: .

cdr3_aa: CASSQSRANTGELFF
cdr3_nt: TGTGCCAGCAGCCAAAGCCGCGCGAACACCGGGGAGCTGTTTTTT
v_call: TRBV4-2
d_call: .
j_call: TRBJ2-2
clone_size: few

cdr3_aa: CASSYDRQPSEQFF
cdr3_nt: TGTGCCAGCAGTTACGACAGGCAGCCGTCTGAGCAGTTCTTC
v_call: TRBV6-5
d_call: .
j_call: TRBJ2-1
clone_size: .

cdr3_aa: CASSQGHTQYF
cdr3_nt: TGTGCCAGCAGCCAAGGCCATACGCAGTATTTT
v_call: TRBV14
d_call: .
j_call: TRBJ2-3
clone_size: .

cdr3_aa: CASSRNRGRDNEQFF
cdr3_nt: TGTGCCAGCAGTCGCAACAGGGGAAGGGACAATGAGCAGTTCTTC
v_call: TRBV3-1
d_call: TRBD1
j_call: TRBJ2-1
clone_size: few

cdr3_aa: CASTPGTASFSDYGYTF
cdr3_nt: TGTGCCAGCACTCCCGGGACAGCCTCTTTCAGTGACTATGGCTACACCTTC
v_call: TRBV9
d_call: TRBD1
j_call: TRBJ1-2
clone_size: few

cdr3_aa: CASSPLSGIAKNIQYF
cdr3_nt: TGCGCCAGCAGTCCTCTATCGGGAATAGCCAAAAACATTCAGTACTTC
v_call: TRBV23-1
d_call: .
j_call: TRBJ2-4
clone_size: .

cdr3_aa: CAISSYPVNTEAFF
cdr3_nt: TGTGCCATCAGTTCGTACCCAGTGAACACTGAAGCTTTCTTT
v_call: TRBV10-3
d_call: .
j_call: TRBJ1-1
clone_size: .

cdr3_aa: CASSLSDTYEQYF
cdr3_nt: TGTGCCAGCAGCTTGTCGGATACCTACGAGCAGTACTTC
v_call: TRBV5-5
d_call: .
j_call: TRBJ2-7
clone_size: few

cdr3_aa: CASSPNPGQARDQYF
cdr3_nt: TGTGCCAGCAGCCCTAACCCCGGACAGGCCAGAGACCAGTACTTC
v_call: TRBV7-9
d_call: TRBD1
j_call: TRBJ2-5
clone_size: .

cdr3_aa: CSARLAGVPKEQYF
cdr3_nt: TGCAGTGCTAGACTAGCGGGAGTGCCGAAAGAGCAGTACTTC
v_call: TRBV20-1
d_call: TRBD2
j_call: TRBJ2-7
clone_size: many

cdr3_aa: CASSNGGVASGRWNEQFF
cdr3_nt: TGTGCCAGCAGCAATGGGGGAGTTGCTAGCGGGAGGTGGAATGAGCAGTTCTTC
v_call: TRBV21-1
d_call: .
j_call: TRBJ2-1
clone_size: few

cdr3_aa: CASSLEPQETQYF
cdr3_nt: TGCGCCAGCAGCTTGGAACCGCAAGAGACCCAGTACTTC
v_call: TRBV5-1
d_call: .
j_call: TRBJ2-5
clone_size: many

cdr3_aa: CAYGGQLYEAFF
cdr3_nt: TGTGCCTATGGGGGGCAGCTATACGAAGCTTTCTTT
v_call: TRBV7-9
d_call: .
j_call: TRBJ1-1
clone_size: many

cdr3_aa: CASSQAPSMGTQYF
cdr3_nt: TGTGCCAGCAGCCAAGCTCCTTCCATGGGTACGCAGTATTTT
v_call: TRBV3-1
d_call: .
j_call: TRBJ2-3
clone_size: few

cdr3_aa: CASSYPLDRSYEQYF
cdr3_nt: TGTGCCAGCAGTTACCCCCTGGACAGATCCTACGAGCAGTACTTC
v_call: TRBV6-2/TRBV6-3
d_call: .
j_call: TRBJ2-7
clone_size: many

cdr3_aa: CSASRVLAKNIQYF
cdr3_nt: TGCAGTGCTTCGAGGGTCCTAGCCAAAAACATTCAGTACTTC
v_call: TRBV20-1
d_call: .
j_call: TRBJ2-4
clone_size: .

cdr3_aa: CASSREVSTDTQYF
cdr3_nt: TGTGCCAGCAGCAGGGAAGTTAGCACAGATACGCAGTATTTT
v_call: TRBV7-2
d_call: .
j_call: TRBJ2-3
clone_size: .

cdr3_aa: CASSMIRGDTGELFF
cdr3_nt: TGTGCCAGCAGCATGATCAGGGGTGACACCGGGGAGCTGTTTTTT
v_call: TRBV6-2/TRBV6-3
d_call: .
j_call: TRBJ2-2
clone_size: few

cdr3_aa: CASSYSTSGNTGELFF
cdr3_nt: TGTGCCAGCAGTTATTCGACTAGCGGGAACACCGGGGAGCTGTTTTTT
v_call: TRBV6-2/TRBV6-3
d_call: TRBD2
j_call: TRBJ2-2
clone_size: few

cdr3_aa: CASSDATGINQPQHF
cdr3_nt: TGTGCCAGCAGTGACGCGACAGGGATCAATCAGCCCCAGCATTTT
v_call: TRBV25-1
d_call: TRBD1
j_call: TRBJ1-5
clone_size: .

cdr3_aa: CATSREVVSTSEQYF
cdr3_nt: TGTGCCACCAGCAGAGAGGTGGTTAGTACATCCGAGCAGTACTTC
v_call: TRBV15
d_call: .
j_call: TRBJ2-7
clone_size: .

cdr3_aa: CSAAVGGNTGELFF
cdr3_nt: TGCAGCGCCGCTGTGGGGGGGAACACCGGGGAGCTGTTTTTT
v_call: TRBV29-1
d_call: .
j_call: TRBJ2-2
clone_size: many

cdr3_aa: CASSIYRMGGLETQYF
cdr3_nt: TGTGCCAGCAGCATATACAGGATGGGGGGCCTCGAGACCCAGTACTTC
v_call: TRBV5-6
d_call: .
j_call: TRBJ2-5
clone_size: few

cdr3_aa: CASSPDTFSYEQYF
cdr3_nt: TGTGCCAGCAGTCCCGACACGTTCTCCTACGAGCAGTACTTC
v_call: TRBV28
d_call: .
j_call: TRBJ2-7
clone_size: .

cdr3_aa: CASRELAGGNEQFF
cdr3_nt: TGTGCCAGTAGGGAGCTAGCGGGAGGGAATGAGCAGTTCTTC
v_call: TRBV19
d_call: TRBD2
j_call: TRBJ2-1
clone_size: once

cdr3_aa: CASSLEGPGRDTQYF
cdr3_nt: TGCGCCAGCAGCTTAGAGGGGCCGGGCAGAGATACGCAGTATTTT
v_call: TRBV5-1
d_call: .
j_call: TRBJ2-3
clone_size: .

cdr3_aa: CASSSGANVLTF
cdr3_nt: TGTGCCAGCAGCTCTGGGGCCAACGTCCTGACTTTC
v_call: TRBV19
d_call: .
j_call: TRBJ2-6
clone_size: many

cdr3_aa: CASSLTLKRGGRTDTQYF
cdr3_nt: TGCGCCAGCAGCTTGACCTTAAAGCGGGGGGGCCGCACAGATACGCAGTATTTT
v_call: TRBV5-1
d_call: TRBD2
j_call: TRBJ2-3
clone_size: .

cdr3_aa: CASRYQGAPRETQYF
cdr3_nt: TGCGCCAGCAGATACCAGGGGGCACCGCGAGAGACCCAGTACTTC
v_call: TRBV5-1
d_call: TRBD1
j_call: TRBJ2-5
clone_size: .

cdr3_aa: CASSTSRSSQETQYF
cdr3_nt: TGTGCCAGCAGCACGTCTCGGAGCAGCCAAGAGACCCAGTACTTC
v_call: TRBV12-3/TRBV12-4
d_call: .
j_call: TRBJ2-5
clone_size: .